This TCR beta chain stems from a study of cytomegalovirus exposure and HLA in healthy donors (dated by TCRdb to the late 2010s). At the level of the whole study: According to an earlier analysis of 587 of the donors, about 170 million T cells yielded some 120 million unique TCR beta sequences and around 300 Gb of sequence data. Typing coverage varied by locus: about 629-640 donors for A, B, C, DRB1 and DQB1; around 560 for DQA1; more than 600 for DPA1; approximately 450 for DPB1. The study profiled the T cell repertoires of approximately 700 subjects by immunosequencing and related them to cytomegalovirus serostatus. Roughly 300 gigabases of sequencing data and around 87 million unique TCR sequences were included in an early release covering about 700 HLA-typed donors. Alongside the repertoire data, information on donor age, sex, ethnicity and CMV serostatus was compiled. To decide whether each TCR beta V gene segment behaved as functional or pseudogenic, an earlier analysis of 587 of the donors relied on high-throughput TCR beta sequencing. Genome-wide SNP genotypes for about 55% of the roughly 670 donors were used in a later genetic analysis, which treated that subset as a discovery cohort. The study was designed to test whether signatures of past pathogen exposure could be identified by cataloging public T cell receptors. Every repertoire in the discovery cohort had been generated on one and the same sequencing platform. To predict cytomegalovirus infection status, the study brought together high-throughput TCR immunosequencing, statistical association of individual TCRs with disease status, and machine learning. Rather than using new phenotypic data, the later analysis identified candidate immune exposures from TCR beta sequences and from how often those sequences occurred across donors. In a later analysis, previously published TCR beta repertoires from roughly 710 donors were re-analyzed and high-resolution HLA genotyping was added so that TCR occurrence patterns could be studied. Besides the first cohort of roughly 660 subjects, a separate validation cohort made up of 120 or so different subjects was used. Class I and class II HLA loci were covered by the typing at four-digit resolution. On average, around 230,000 unique TCR beta nucleotide sequences were sequenced per donor among a few hundred genotyped donors of the cohort, with around 19% of those sequences being non-productive. Because of strong linkage in the cohort, roughly five DR-DQ haplotypes were treated as single units for association and clustering. Of the 300 to 500 genotyped donors, 81% were placed in the genetic ancestry cluster associated with self-reported Caucasian donors.

On this clone itself: No antigen is known for it. No quality values exist for individual bases; no much larger clone is one base distant.

The study at large found these results: A later analysis found that TCR association rates varied across HLA loci, with DRB1 alleles showing the most associated TCRs and HLA-C alleles the fewest. Cytomegalovirus status was reported to be diagnosed by the classifier with high specificity and sensitivity in both the original and validation cohorts. In a later genetic analysis, fewer N-insertions in productive TCRs were reported among donors in an Asian-associated ancestry cluster than the roughly 640-donor mean. For the cohort, immune exposure information was limited to CMV serostatus. In a later analysis, HLA-associated TCR beta chains were found to be more clonally expanded and to have lower generation probabilities than equally common non-associated chains. It was suggested by the authors that the approach could potentially be generalized to other disease states and immunological phenotypes. In vitro tests confirmed that a few of the cytomegalovirus-associated TCR beta chains recognize cytomegalovirus antigens. When HLA alleles, especially DR and DQ, strongly co-occurred, TCR associations were difficult to assign to individual alleles. While some public TCRs were present in many individuals, most TCR sequences turned up only very rarely across donors. A group of highly shared sequence variants was considered likely to be a technical artifact of the sequencing pipeline. Linkage disequilibrium might explain the correlated functional status among segregating V segments, but an unknown experimental factor could not be ruled out. A later genetic analysis associated a missense DCLRE1C variant with V-gene and J-gene trimming of TCR beta chains, and an independent cohort replicated the association. Presence/absence analyses assumed roughly uniform sequencing depth across donors, an assumption that may not hold. At a false discovery rate of 0.05, a later analysis linked 15,000 to 20,000 TCR beta sequences to specific HLA alleles. In an earlier analysis of roughly 560 of the donors, most TCR beta V segments were observed in productive rearrangements about 90% or about 30% of the time, broadly matching IMGT annotations. According to a later analysis, most CMV-associated TCR beta chains appeared to be HLA-restricted, and the HLA associations seemed to be driven largely by CMV exposure. A further reported finding was that TCR beta sequences accurately predicted the HLA-A and HLA-B alleles for most subjects in the first cohort. Several of the top co-occurrence clusters appeared to be linked to parvovirus B19, influenza, CMV and Epstein-Barr virus, according to a later analysis. Because HLA typing was unavailable for some donors at each locus, only the typed subset was used in association tests. In the study, approximately 150 TCR beta chains were listed as associated with cytomegalovirus. Seventeen rarely observed V segments, including chromosome 9 orphons, were excluded from the earlier analysis of approximately 500 of the donors because counts were too low. In this cohort, only TCR beta chains were sequenced, and detectable features were limited by the absence of alpha or paired-chain data.

The cohort consisted of 600 to 700 healthy bone marrow donors. At the time of sampling, all cohort members were nominally healthy, though unrecorded immune exposures were likely present. The donor was CMV seropositive and was included in the group of 250 to 300 seropositive cohort members. Every donor gave a peripheral blood sample, and the peripheral blood mononuclear cells from that sample were used for TCR beta sequencing. The Qiagen DNeasy Blood Extraction Kit was used to extract genomic DNA from the blood cell samples. The library was generated by the immunoSEQ multiplex PCR assay. The multiplex PCR relied on a mix of 60 forward primers for TCR Vbeta segments and 13 reverse primers for TCR Jbeta segments. The CDR3 region of rearranged TCR beta genes was amplified from genomic DNA with a multiplex PCR assay. Amplified TCR beta libraries were sequenced as 87-base-pair reads on the Illumina HiSeq System. Under the source paper's analysis protocol: A later analysis tallied tens of millions of unique TCR beta chains across the 666 repertoires, and some 12 million of those chains were shared by two or more donors. A nearest-neighbor algorithm error-corrected the raw reads and collapsed the reads into unique sequences, merging closely related sequences to remove PCR and sequencing errors. CDR3 sequences were aligned to IMGT reference sequences to assign V, D and J gene segments. Each retained sequence needed at least a six-nucleotide match to both a V gene segment and a J gene segment. A rearrangement counted as productive if the CDR3 had no stop codons and remained in frame with V and J, and every other rearrangement counted as non-productive. CDR3 was defined according to IMGT convention as the region running from the second conserved V-encoded cysteine to the conserved J-encoded phenylalanine. The earlier analysis of about 590 of the donors excluded sequences that lacked an unambiguous match to a single V gene segment. An earlier analysis of 450 to 650 of the donors called V segments functional above 56.7% productive rearrangements and segregating when the between-donor standard deviation exceeded 5%. A statistical classification framework was built for diagnosing cytomegalovirus status from the catalog of TCR beta chain sequences. In a later analysis, TCR nucleotide sequences were compared against IMGT/GENE-DB human TR gene sequences so that V and J genes could be assigned. In a later analysis, CDR3 sequences and most-parsimonious VDJ recombination scenarios were assigned using the TCRdist pipeline. In a later analysis, every TCR beta chain was defined by the combination of its CDR3 amino acid sequence and its V-gene family, and reads without a unique V-gene family were dropped. To address suspected cross-contamination and a sequencing artifact, a later analysis removed 592 highly shared, low-generation-probability nucleotide sequences. In a later analysis, a clonal expansion index was calculated for each public chain from normalized within-repertoire ranks of inferred template counts. A later analysis computed generation probabilities with a VDJ recombination model fitted to out-of-frame rearrangements, and checked the results against IGoR. In a later analysis, TCR-TCR, TCR-HLA and TCR-CMV co-occurrence was scored with hypergeometric tests, and a repertoire-size bias correction was applied to TCR pairs. To estimate false discovery rates, a later analysis permuted the HLA or CMV assignments 20 times. In a later analysis, co-occurring TCRs were grouped using DBSCAN, and TCRdist sequence similarity was added for clustering within HLA-allele-positive subsets. For co-occurrence clustering, repertoires with fewer than 30,000 or more than 120,000 public chains were excluded, along with several repertoires with anomalous nucleotide sharing. Imported from immuneACCESS, the table was reduced by TCRdb to in-frame sequences with V and J called. These copies leave out some clones; in studies compared against another copy, an unresolved V gene accounts for under half, and the cause of the remainder is not known. V and J calls and clone size come straight from that table; D and trimming were deduced from the DNA. This sample is represented by around 100,000 clones; about four fifths of them were singletons. The top ten clones comprise 3% to 4% of the sample.

The TCR was taken from a female donor in good health and CMV-seropositive. The sample was PBMCs.

The sequence in DNA is TGTGCCAGCAGCTTAGCCACAGGGCTCTATGGCTACACCTTC. It codes for CASSLATGLYGYTF. This chain joins TRBV7-2 to TRBJ1-2, with TRBD1 tentatively as D gene (6 bases match). From the cysteine through the phenylalanine, the CDR3 covers 14 amino acids. Here the CDR3 DNA is all that survives: 42 bases in frame from base 1. V drops 0 bases and J drops 4 bases, leaving 9 bases in between. Taken from the germline V gene, the CDR1 and CDR2 loops are SGHTA and FQGNSA.